These 11 T cell receptor beta chains share one sample of origin, sequenced in a study of blood T cell repertoires in COVID-19. The protocol was immunoSEQ multiplex PCR, while the TCRdb copy is restricted to in-frame clones and leaves out a portion. The data hold 150,000 to 200,000 clones, with more than 80% observed a single time. Sequenced sample: peripheral blood. Receptors originate from a woman aged 80 or over with COVID-19, enrolled during active disease.

This clone was seen just once. This rearrangement joins TRBV19 to TRBJ1-1; D perhaps matches TRBD1 (5 bases). V was cut by 0 bases and J by 1 base, with 15 bases left in between. This CDR3 comprises 17 residues. Germline V gene sequence: CDR1 LNHDA, CDR2 SQIVND (reference sequence). DNA of the CDR3: TGTGCCAGTAGTATAGATCTATGGAGACAGTCGAACACTGAAGCTTTCTTT. It codes for CASSIDLWRQSNTEAFF.

The chain joins TRBV7-6 to TRBJ2-3, with 11 nucleotides matching TRBD2. The junction had 7 bases not matched to a gene; V was cut back by 2 bases and J by 0 bases. This CDR3 comprises 18 residues. Germline-derived CDR1 and CDR2 are SGHVS and FNYEAQ. The CDR3 DNA sequence: TGTGCCAGCAGCTTATCTCTAGCGGGAGGCTCTAGCACAGATACGCAGTATTTT. This gives the protein CASSLSLAGGSSTDTQYF. Full variable domain (missing parts from reference TRBV7-6 and TRBJ2-3): GAGVSQSPRYKVTKRGQDVALRCDPISGHVSLYWYRQALGQGPEFLTYFNYEAQQDKSGLPNDRFSAERPEGSISTLTIQRTEQRDSAMYRCASSLSLAGGSSTDTQYFGPGTRLTVL.

This clone was seen only a few times. The chain carries TRBV27 and TRBJ1-2; D is uncertain. The germline V and J ends were trimmed by 3 bases and 10 bases, with 21 bases remaining between them. Germline CDR1 reads MNHEY; CDR2 reads SMNVEV (reference sequence). CDR3 size: 15 residues. This CDR3 reads CASSFNGVRPLVYTF. Here the CDR3 DNA reads TGTGCCAGCAGTTTTAACGGGGTTAGACCCCTTGTCTACACCTTC.

This chain joins TRBV15 and TRBJ1-4, with D maybe TRBD1 (5 bases). Per germline, CDR1 LNHNV and CDR2 YYDKDF (reference sequence). V was pared by 1 base and J by 3 bases, with 9 bases between. This CDR3 is 15 amino acids long. CDR3 nucleotide sequence: TGTGCCACCAGCAGAGCCAGGGTCGCTAATGAAAAACTGTTTTTT. Protein sequence: CATSRARVANEKLFF.

This clone was observed once. This chain's CDR3 is CASGRMTGAGNQPQHF. CDR3 nucleotide sequence: TGTGCTAGTGGACGCATGACAGGGGCCGGCAATCAGCCCCAGCATTTT. V is TRBV12-5 and J is TRBJ1-5; TRBD1 agrees at 8 bases. The CDR3 has 16 residues. Germline V gene sequence: CDR1 LGHNT, CDR2 FRNRAP. V trimming: 6 bases; J trimming: 2 bases; junction bases outside the gene matches: 9.

The genes are TRBV5-4 and TRBJ1-2; 12 nucleotides align to TRBD1. This CDR3 has 15 amino acids. Germline V gene data show CDR1 as SGHNT and CDR2 as YYREEE (reference sequence). Germline trimming cut 4 bases from V and 6 bases from J; bases unmatched to any gene: 7. For the CDR3, the DNA is TGTGCCAGCAGCGCTAGGGACAGGGGGCGGGATGGCTACACCTTC. It specifies CASSARDRGRDGYTF.

The CDR3 sequence is CASSPSPAGVYGYTF. For the CDR3, the DNA is TGTGCCAGCAGCCCGTCCCCCGCAGGGGTGTATGGCTACACCTTC. The chain is built from TRBV7-9 and TRBJ1-2, with D possibly matching TRBD1 (6 bases). The CDR3 loop spans 15 amino acids. With 5 bases removed from V and 5 bases from J, the gap between germline ends came to 18 bases. Germline CDR1 reads SEHNR; CDR2 reads FQNEAQ (reference sequence).

This clone was counted once. This chain links TRBV5-6 with TRBJ1-2; tentative D call: TRBD1 (5 bases). The CDR3 length is 15 residues. Trimming removed 4 bases from V and 3 bases from J, with 16 bases in between. Germline assignment: CDR1 SGHDT and CDR2 YYEEEE. CDR3 protein: CASSQAPGDYYGYTF. The CDR3, as DNA: TGTGCCAGCAGCCAGGCGCCGGGGGACTACTATGGCTACACCTTC.

The V call is TRBV28, the J call TRBJ2-7, with D maybe TRBD1 (6 bases). Germline lookup yields CDR1 MDHEN and CDR2 SYDVKM. V lost 5 bases and J lost 0, with 8 bases in between. This CDR3 spans 13 amino acids. The CDR3 is CASSNRVSYEQYF. DNA for the CDR3: TGTGCCAGCAGTAACAGGGTCTCCTACGAGCAGTACTTC.

The rearrangement joins TRBV7-9 to TRBJ2-1, with 7 bases matching TRBD1. V dropped 4 bases and J dropped 9; count of bases not matched to a gene: 6. This CDR3 region has 13 residues. Looked up from germline, CDR1 is SEHNR and CDR2 is FQNEAQ (reference sequence). This CDR3 is CASSSQQGVEQFF. The CDR3 DNA follows: TGTGCCAGCAGCTCCCAGCAGGGGGTTGAGCAGTTCTTC.

A few counts support this clone. This chain connects TRBV5-5 to TRBJ2-7, with 11 positions matching TRBD2. Germline V gene data show CDR1 as SGHKS and CDR2 as YYEKEE (reference sequence). V lost 3 bases and J lost 5; bases outside the gene matches: 7. The CDR3 is made up of 15 amino acids. This CDR3 is CASSWVLAGDNEQYF. The CDR3 DNA sequence: TGTGCCAGCAGCTGGGTACTAGCGGGAGATAACGAGCAGTACTTC.